Presented here are 22 T cell receptor beta chains from one specimen sequenced in a study of cytomegalovirus exposure and HLA in healthy donors. Use of 60 Vbeta and 13 Jbeta primers characterized the PCR. The method was immunoSEQ multiplex PCR; TCRdb's version includes in-frame clones alone and lacks a portion of them. This sample has 90,000 to 140,000 clones, with around four fifths found just once. Sequenced sample: PBMCs. The receptors come from a man in his thirties or forties in good health and CMV-seronegative.

The chain has TRBV7-8 and TRBJ2-4; D possibly corresponds to TRBD2 (6 bases). The germline gives CDR1 SGHVS, CDR2 FQNEAQ. The V and J ends lost 3 bases and 0 bases respectively, with 15 bases between them. The CDR3 is made up of 17 amino acids. CDR3 nucleotides: TGTGCCAGCAGCTTTTCCGGGACTCGCGTAGCCAAAAACATTCAGTACTTC. Protein product: CASSFSGTRVAKNIQYF. Full variable domain (missing parts from reference TRBV7-8 and TRBJ2-4): GAGVSQSPRYKVAKRGQDVALRCDPISGHVSLFWYQQALGQGPEFLTYFQNEAQLDKSGLPSDRFFAERPEGSVSTLKIQRTQQEDSAVYLCASSFSGTRVAKNIQYFGAGTRLSVL.

The rearrangement joins TRBV10-3 to TRBJ2-5; D is perhaps TRBD2 (6 bases). CDR1 is ENHRY, CDR2 SYGVKD, per germline. The CDR3 covers 15 residues. The V end lost 4 bases, the J end lost 5 bases, and 17 bases lay between the germline ends. The CDR3 DNA reads as TGTGCCATCAGTGGGGGACTGGAGGGCCCCGAGACCCAGTACTTC. Protein sequence: CAISGGLEGPETQYF.

The chain couples TRBV7-2 to TRBJ1-2, with D possibly matching TRBD1 (6 bases). Per germline, CDR1 SGHTA and CDR2 FQGNSA. V was clipped by 5 bases and J by 7 bases, with 20 bases between them. This CDR3 has 15 residues. CDR3 region: CASSPEAVDRRGYTF. CDR3 coding DNA: TGTGCCAGCAGCCCCGAAGCCGTGGACAGACGTGGCTACACCTTC.

V gene TRBV6-1 combines with J gene TRBJ2-7, with TRBD1 identical over 9 bases. The CDR3 extends over 14 amino acids. Trimming removed 0 bases from V and 4 bases from J; junction bases left unmatched: 1. Germline-derived CDR1 and CDR2 are MNHNS and SASEGT. CDR3: CASSEADRGYEQYF. CDR3 DNA: TGTGCCAGCAGTGAAGCGGACAGGGGTTACGAGCAGTACTTC.

The rearrangement links TRBV27 to TRBJ1-5; 8 nucleotides match TRBD1. This CDR3 contains 14 residues. Germline lookup yields CDR1 MNHEY and CDR2 SMNVEV (reference sequence). Trimming cost V 6 bases and J 3 bases; bases outside gene matches: 4. The DNA of the CDR3 is TGTGCCAGCAGCCGGACAGGGAACAATCAGCCCCAGCATTTT. It encodes CASSRTGNNQPQHF.

V is TRBV6-1 and J is TRBJ2-6; weak D call: TRBD1 (6 bases). This CDR3 is built from 17 residues. Between the trimmed V and J ends, which lost 4 bases and 0 bases, there was a span of 13 bases. Germline CDR1 and CDR2: MNHNS and SASEGT. The CDR3 spells CASSAARGGSGANVLTF. Here the CDR3 DNA reads TGTGCCAGCAGTGCAGCCAGGGGCGGCTCTGGGGCCAACGTCCTGACTTTC.

This clone was seen only a few times. The rearrangement links TRBV27 to TRBJ2-5; the D gene is possibly TRBD1 (6 bases). The CDR3 is made up of 15 amino acids. V lost 3 bases, J lost 5 bases, and 16 bases lay in between. The V gene's germline CDR1 is MNHEY and CDR2 SMNVEV (reference sequence). The CDR3 protein is CASSFRGSLVETQYF. CDR3 nucleotide sequence: TGTGCCAGCAGTTTTAGGGGGAGTCTTGTGGAGACCCAGTACTTC.

With regard to this clone: The final CDR3 position lacks the conserved phenylalanine or tryptophan, pointing to a likely read error. V is TRBV18 and J is TRBJ1-5, with a tentative D call TRBD1 (5 bases). V lost 1 base and J lost 5, with 12 bases in between. The germline gives CDR1 KGHSH, CDR2 LQKENI. This CDR3 is built from 15 residues. The CDR3 sequence is CASSPLSGNDQPQHL. The CDR3 DNA follows: TGTGCCAGCTCACCACTGTCAGGGAATGATCAGCCCCAGCATCTT.

The genes are TRBV5-1 and TRBJ2-5, with 8 bases aligning to TRBD2. The CDR3 spans 19 residues. V shed 4 bases, J shed 6 bases, and the junction held 23 bases outside the gene matches. Germline values: CDR1 SGHRS, CDR2 YFSETQ. The CDR3 loop reads CASSPDVTSGLNGAKTQYF. In DNA, the CDR3 is TGCGCCAGCAGCCCCGACGTCACTAGCGGCCTAAACGGAGCAAAGACCCAGTACTTC.

The gene calls are TRBV9 and TRBJ1-1; maybe TRBD1 (5 bases). Trimming cost V 0 bases and J 4 bases, with 10 bases left between them. Germline V CDR1 and CDR2: SGDLS, YYNGEE. The CDR3 is 14 residues long. CDR3 sequence (DNA): TGTGCCAGCAGCGTAGCACCAGGGTCCACTGAAGCTTTCTTT. Translation: CASSVAPGSTEAFF. The variable domain in full, completed from reference TRBV9 and TRBJ1-1, reads DSGVTQTPKHLITATGQRVTLRCSPRSGDLSVYWYQQSLDQGLQFLIQYYNGEERAKGNILERFSAQQFPDLHSELNLSSLELGDSALYFCASSVAPGSTEAFFGQGTRLTVV.

The chain combines TRBV2 with TRBJ1-6; D is undetermined. V gave up 6 bases and J gave up 2 bases, with 14 bases separating them. Germline values: CDR1 SNHLY, CDR2 FYNNEI. This CDR3 region has 16 residues. Here the CDR3 reads CASRDEPGTYNSPLHF. As DNA, the CDR3 is TGTGCCAGCAGAGACGAACCGGGTACCTATAATTCACCCCTCCACTTT.

The chain links TRBV5-4 to TRBJ2-3, with D tentatively TRBD1 (5 bases). CDR1 is SGHNT, CDR2 YYREEE, per germline (reference sequence). Trimming cost V 0 bases and J 4 bases, with 18 bases left between them. This CDR3 has 17 amino acids. The CDR3 DNA is TGTGCCAGCAGCTTGGGCCAGACAGCCCCACCCGCAGATACGCAGTATTTT. Protein: CASSLGQTAPPADTQYF.

V gene TRBV7-7 combines with J gene TRBJ2-5; possible D gene TRBD1, 5 bases. With 5 bases removed from V and 0 bases from J, the gap between germline ends came to 7 bases. CDR3 length: 13 amino acids. CDR1 is SSHAT and CDR2 is FNYEAQ in the germline V gene (reference sequence). In DNA form, the CDR3 reads TGTGCCAGCAGCCTGGGGCACCAAGAGACCCAGTACTTC. It encodes CASSLGHQETQYF.

This clone has more than one count but fewer than ten. This chain connects TRBV19 to TRBJ1-1; tentative D call: TRBD1 (5 bases). CDR1 is LNHDA and CDR2 is SQIVND in the germline V gene (reference sequence). Trimming left V 6 bases short and J 0 bases short, with 11 bases between. The CDR3 spans 14 residues. The CDR3 DNA is TGTGCCAGTAGACCCGACAGCGTGAACACTGAAGCTTTCTTT. Protein sequence: CASRPDSVNTEAFF.

The genes are TRBV19 and TRBJ2-5; 10 nucleotides align to TRBD1. The CDR3 length is 15 residues. V trimming: 2 bases; J trimming: 2 bases; junction bases outside the gene matches: 2. The germline gives CDR1 LNHDA, CDR2 SQIVND (reference sequence). CDR3 DNA: TGTGCCAGTAGTATAAGGGACAGGGGTCAAGAGACCCAGTACTTC. This sequence encodes CASSIRDRGQETQYF.

The chain uses TRBV6-5 and TRBJ1-1, with D unclear. Germline V lookup: CDR1 MNHEY, CDR2 SVGAGI. The length of the CDR3 is 14 residues. The ends were cut back, 7 bases at V and 7 bases at J, with 19 bases in the middle. Here the CDR3 reads CASTQSQRIGEAFF. DNA for the CDR3: TGTGCCAGCACTCAGAGTCAGAGGATCGGTGAAGCTTTCTTT.

V usage is TRBV18 and J usage is TRBJ1-1; weak D call: TRBD1 (5 bases). Trimming pared 0 bases from V and 0 bases from J, leaving 8 bases between. From germline, CDR1 is KGHSH and CDR2 LQKENI. CDR3 length equals 15 residues. CDR3 coding DNA: TGTGCCAGCTCACCACCGCGGGGGGTGAACACTGAAGCTTTCTTT. This encodes CASSPPRGVNTEAFF.

V usage is TRBV11-2 and J usage is TRBJ2-1; TRBD1 matches at 8 bases. The V segment lost 0 bases and the J segment 10 bases; nucleotides outside the gene matches: 11. Germline V gives CDR1 SGHAT, CDR2 FQNNGV. There are 16 residues in the CDR3. The CDR3 protein is CASSLDHTGGGREQFF. DNA for the CDR3: TGTGCCAGCAGCTTAGATCACACAGGGGGTGGGAGGGAGCAGTTCTTC.

Here the CDR3 reads CASSAITSGRGELFF. DNA of the CDR3: TGTGCCAGCAGCGCTATTACTAGCGGTCGGGGGGAGCTGTTTTTT. The chain links TRBV6-5 to TRBJ2-2, with TRBD2 matching over 8 bases. With 6 bases clipped from V and 8 bases from J, the junction kept 11 bases outside the gene matches. This CDR3 is built from 15 residues. Germline CDR1 MNHEY, CDR2 SVGAGI.

CDR3 coding DNA: TGTGCCAGCAGCTCCAGGTCGGCAGGGGTCCACGAGCAGTACTTC. It codes for CASSSRSAGVHEQYF. The J gene is TRBJ2-7, the V gene TRBV7-9; a possible D gene is TRBD1 (6 bases). The CDR3 sequence is 15 residues long. The germline gives CDR1 SEHNR, CDR2 FQNEAQ (reference sequence). V lost 4 bases and J 5 bases, leaving 18 bases between the germline ends.

V is TRBV27 and J is TRBJ2-5, with 7 bases fitting TRBD1. V dropped 4 bases and J dropped 2; count of bases not matched to a gene: 19. CDR1 and CDR2 (germline): MNHEY, SMNVEV (reference sequence). The CDR3 runs to 19 residues. For the CDR3, the DNA is TGTGCCAGCAGTTCCTTCCCTGTAACAGGGGCCCGCGCTCAAGAGACCCAGTACTTC. Translated, it gives CASSSFPVTGARAQETQYF.

The table lists this clone with a few counts. The chain joins TRBV30 to TRBJ2-2; D call uncertain. The ends were cut back, 5 bases at V and 4 bases at J, with 14 bases in the middle. The germline CDR1 and CDR2 sequences are GTSNPN and SVGIG (reference sequence). This CDR3 contains 14 residues. CDR3 loop: CAWGSWAATGELFF. Written as DNA, the CDR3 is TGTGCCTGGGGGTCCTGGGCCGCCACCGGGGAGCTGTTTTTT.